A single sample gave rise to the 10 T cell receptor beta chains below, sequenced in a study of blood T cell repertoires in COVID-19. Assay: immunoSEQ multiplex PCR; the TCRdb copy retains only in-frame clones and omits some. The top ten hold around an eighth of the sample, which has 150,000 to 180,000 clones, roughly 80% seen once. Sequenced sample: peripheral blood. The source of these receptors is a woman aged 60-75 years with COVID-19, enrolled during active disease.

J is TRBJ1-1 and V is TRBV28, with D possibly being TRBD1 (6 bases). Germline CDR1 is MDHEN and CDR2 is SYDVKM. V lost 5 bases, J lost 2 bases, and 9 bases lay in between. The CDR3 spans 13 residues. CDR3 sequence (DNA): TGTGCCAGCAGTGGGGGACATAACACTGAAGCTTTCTTT. Amino acid sequence: CASSGGHNTEAFF.

This chain connects TRBV24-1 to TRBJ1-5; D call uncertain. Between the trimmed V and J ends, which lost 1 base and 6 bases, there was a span of 3 bases. Germline V gene lookup returns CDR1 KGHDR and CDR2 SFDVKD. The CDR3 covers 12 residues. The CDR3 DNA sequence: TGTGCCACCAGTGATTTCGGTCAGCCCCAGCATTTT. It encodes CATSDFGQPQHF.

V usage is TRBV15 and J usage is TRBJ2-1; TRBD2 matches at 12 bases. With V trimmed by 0 bases and J by 8 bases, 5 bases remained unmatched. The length of the CDR3 is 16 residues. Germline V lookup: CDR1 LNHNV, CDR2 YYDKDF (reference sequence). For the CDR3, the DNA is TGTGCCACCAGCAGAGATAGAACTAGCGGGAGGTATGAGCAGTTCTTC. It specifies CATSRDRTSGRYEQFF. The full variable domain, its missing parts supplied by reference TRBV15 and TRBJ2-1, is DAMVIQNPRYQVTQFGKPVTLSCSQTLNHNVMYWYQQKSSQAPKLLFHYYDKDFNNEADTPDNFQSRRPNTSFCFLDIRSPGLGDTAMYLCATSRDRTSGRYEQFFGPGTRLTVL.

The chain links TRBV18 to TRBJ1-1, with 7 positions matching TRBD1. Germline V gene lookup returns CDR1 KGHSH and CDR2 LQKENI. CDR3 size: 15 residues. J gave up 5 bases and V 1 base, and 7 bases lay outside the gene matches. The CDR3 coding sequence is TGTGCCAGCTCACCACAGAAGACAGGGAAGACTGAAGCTTTCTTT. It encodes CASSPQKTGKTEAFF.

The chain carries TRBV6-2 or TRBV6-3 and TRBJ1-5; no reliable D call. Trimming took 6 bases from V and 1 from J, leaving 19 bases between them. The CDR3 has 17 amino acids. Germline CDR1 reads MNHEY; CDR2 reads SVGEGT. In nucleotides, the CDR3 is TGTGCCAGCAGCCCTACCTCACAGTCTTTAAGCAATCAGCCCCAGCATTTT. Translated: CASSPTSQSLSNQPQHF.

V and J are TRBV3-1 (or the pseudogene TRBV3-2) and TRBJ2-1, with D perhaps TRBD2 (6 bases). The CDR3 totals 15 residues. Per the germline V gene, CDR1 is LGHDT and CDR2 is YNNKEL (reference sequence). V was clipped by 1 base and J by 5 bases, with 12 bases between them. The CDR3 here is CASSQGVSGHNEQFF. In DNA, the CDR3 is TGTGCCAGCAGCCAAGGGGTTAGCGGTCACAATGAGCAGTTCTTC.

CDR3 loop: CASSPGGAWGTEAFF. For the CDR3, the DNA is TGTGCCAGCAGTCCAGGGGGCGCGTGGGGGACTGAAGCTTTCTTT. V is TRBV6-5 and J is TRBJ1-1, with TRBD1 matching over 8 bases. This CDR3 has 15 amino acids. Germline values: CDR1 MNHEY, CDR2 SVGAGI. The ends lost 5 bases at V and 5 bases at J; junction bases unmatched: 10.

This chain links TRBV19 with TRBJ1-1, with D possibly TRBD1 on 6 matching bases. V lost 5 bases and J 1 base, leaving 20 bases between the germline ends. The length of the CDR3 is 17 residues. Germline values: CDR1 LNHDA, CDR2 SQIVND (reference sequence). The CDR3 bases are TGTGCCAGTAGTCCCTCCAGGGGTAGAGCTAAGAACACTGAAGCTTTCTTT. It encodes CASSPSRGRAKNTEAFF.

The chain has TRBV3-1 (or the pseudogene TRBV3-2) and TRBJ2-1; 7 bases match TRBD2. CDR1 and CDR2 from the germline V gene are LGHDT and YNNKEL (reference sequence). The V and J ends lost 3 bases and 6 bases, in that order; junction bases with no gene match: 8. The CDR3 contains 15 residues. The CDR3 reads CASSQQAGLGNEQFF. CDR3 nucleotide sequence: TGTGCCAGCAGCCAGCAAGCGGGACTCGGCAATGAGCAGTTCTTC.

This clone was seen repeatedly, ten times or more. The rearrangement uses TRBV7-9 and TRBJ2-1; perhaps TRBD1 as D (6 bases). V was cut by 7 bases and J by 6 bases, with 16 bases left in between. This CDR3 has 14 residues. The germline V gene has CDR1 SEHNR and CDR2 FQNEAQ (reference sequence). CDR3 sequence: CASKGQPQPNEQFF. The CDR3 nucleotides read TGTGCCAGCAAAGGACAGCCTCAGCCCAATGAGCAGTTCTTC.